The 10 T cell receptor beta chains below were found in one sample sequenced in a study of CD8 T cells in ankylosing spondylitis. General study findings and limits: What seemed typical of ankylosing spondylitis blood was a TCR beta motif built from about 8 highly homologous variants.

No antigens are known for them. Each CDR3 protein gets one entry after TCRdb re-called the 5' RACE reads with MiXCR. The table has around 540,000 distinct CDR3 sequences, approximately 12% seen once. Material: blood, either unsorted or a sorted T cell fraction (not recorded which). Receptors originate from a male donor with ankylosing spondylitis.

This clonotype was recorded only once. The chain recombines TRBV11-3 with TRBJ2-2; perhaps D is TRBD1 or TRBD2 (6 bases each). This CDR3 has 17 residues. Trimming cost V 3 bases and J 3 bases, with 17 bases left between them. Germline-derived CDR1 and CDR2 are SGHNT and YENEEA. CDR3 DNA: TGTGCCAGCAGCTTTGGGCTAGGGGGACTTGACACCGGGGAGCTGTTTTTT. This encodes CASSFGLGGLDTGELFF.

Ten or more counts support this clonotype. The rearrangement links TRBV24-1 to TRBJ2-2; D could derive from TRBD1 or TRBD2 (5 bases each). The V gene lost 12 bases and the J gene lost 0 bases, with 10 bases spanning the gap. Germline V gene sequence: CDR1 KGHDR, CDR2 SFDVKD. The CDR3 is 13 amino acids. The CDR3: CAAGATNTGELFF. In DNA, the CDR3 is TGTGCCGCCGGGGCAACGAACACCGGGGAGCTGTTTTTT.

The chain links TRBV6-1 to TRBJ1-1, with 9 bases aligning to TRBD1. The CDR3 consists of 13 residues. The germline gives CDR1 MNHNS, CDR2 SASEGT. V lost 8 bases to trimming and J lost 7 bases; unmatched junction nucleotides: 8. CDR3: CASSGTGTDEAFF. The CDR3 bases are TGTGCCAGCTCCGGGACAGGGACAGATGAAGCTTTCTTT.

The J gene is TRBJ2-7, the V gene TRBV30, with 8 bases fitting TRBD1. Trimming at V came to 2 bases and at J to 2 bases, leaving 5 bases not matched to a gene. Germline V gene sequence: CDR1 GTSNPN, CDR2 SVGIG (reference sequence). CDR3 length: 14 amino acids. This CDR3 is CAWSSGTGTYEQYF. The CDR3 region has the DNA TGTGCCTGGAGTTCCGGGACAGGAACCTACGAGCAGTACTTC.

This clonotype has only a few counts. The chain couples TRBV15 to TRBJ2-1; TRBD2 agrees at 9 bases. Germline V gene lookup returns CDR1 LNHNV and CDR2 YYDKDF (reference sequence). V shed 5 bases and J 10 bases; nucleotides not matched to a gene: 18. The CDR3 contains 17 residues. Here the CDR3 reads CATSGVLGSGRVVEQFF. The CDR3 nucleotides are TGTGCCACCAGCGGAGTCCTAGGTAGCGGGAGAGTGGTAGAGCAGTTCTTC.

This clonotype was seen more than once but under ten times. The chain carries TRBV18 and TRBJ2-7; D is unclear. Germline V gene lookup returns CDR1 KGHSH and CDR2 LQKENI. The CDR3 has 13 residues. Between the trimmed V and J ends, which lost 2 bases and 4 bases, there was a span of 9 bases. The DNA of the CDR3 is TGTGCCAGCTCACCAGAGACTCAGTACGAGCAGTACGTC. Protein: CASSPETQYEQYV.

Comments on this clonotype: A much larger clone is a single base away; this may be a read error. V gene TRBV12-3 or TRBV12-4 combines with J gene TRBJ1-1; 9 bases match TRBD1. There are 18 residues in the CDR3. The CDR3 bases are TGTGCCTGCAGTTTAGGTGGGACAGGGACCACCCTGAACACTGAAGCTTTCTTT. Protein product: CACSLGGTGTTLNTEAFF.

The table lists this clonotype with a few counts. DNA of the CDR3: TGTGCCAGCAGCCTATCCGGGACAGGGGGGTTCTCTGGGGCCAACGTCCTGACTTTC. Amino acids: CASSLSGTGGFSGANVLTF. The V and J genes are TRBV11-2 and TRBJ2-6, with TRBD1 identical over 11 bases. Trimming removed 5 bases from V and 0 bases from J; junction bases left unmatched: 9. From germline, CDR1 is SGHAT and CDR2 FQNNGV. The CDR3 is 19 residues long.

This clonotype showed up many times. CDR3 sequence reads: CASILGTASSYTDTQYF. CDR3 sequence (DNA): TGTGCCAGCATCCTGGGGACAGCTTCTAGTTACACAGATACGCAGTATTTT. The V gene is TRBV12-3 or TRBV12-4, the J gene TRBJ2-3; 7 positions match TRBD1. The CDR3 sequence is 17 residues long. Germline trimming cut 7 bases from V and 2 bases from J; bases unmatched to any gene: 15.

The CDR3: CSARYGTPKETQYF. The CDR3 region has the DNA TGCAGTGCTAGATACGGGACTCCTAAAGAGACCCAGTACTTC. The chain combines TRBV20-1 with TRBJ2-5, with D possibly being TRBD2 (6 bases). Deletions cut 2 bases from V and 3 bases from J, with 13 bases between. The CDR3 contains 14 residues. Germline V gene sequence: CDR1 DFQATT, CDR2 SNEGSKA (reference sequence).